This T cell receptor (beta chain) originates from a study of cytomegalovirus exposure and HLA in healthy donors. Study findings and constraints: Researchers counted over 150 TCR beta chains as cytomegalovirus-associated.

60 Vbeta and 13 Jbeta primers were used in PCR. The data were produced by immunoSEQ multiplex PCR, yet TCRdb's version contains in-frame clones alone and is incomplete. The sample consists of over 100,000 clones, approximately 80% of them appearing once. The germline V gene encodes CDR1 SGDLS and CDR2 YYNGEE. Deletions cut 3 bases from V and 3 bases from J, with 15 bases between. CDR3 length: 16 amino acids. With regard to this clone: The antigen is unknown.

The J gene is TRBJ1-4, the V gene TRBV9; D ambiguous. The TCR was taken from a woman between 35 and 50 years old in good health and CMV-seronegative. The specimen was PBMCs. The chain's CDR3 is CASSAFTAASNEKLFF. The CDR3 DNA reads TGTGCCAGCAGCGCCTTCACTGCGGCTTCTAATGAAAAACTGTTTTTT.